The clone carrying this TCR beta chain was detected only a few times. Its cognate antigen is unknown. The CDR3 sequence is 15 residues long. V lost 1 base to trimming and J lost 3 bases; unmatched junction nucleotides: 0. Per the germline V gene, CDR1 is SGHTA and CDR2 is FQGNSA. The sample comes from a study of response to subunit inactivated influenza vaccine. Whole-study findings and limits: Authors suggested few new T cells are recruited by each seasonal influenza vaccination.

TCRdb itself ran the RT-PCR reads through MiXCR, one entry per CDR3 protein. Here the sample spans 800,000 to 1,000,000 distinct CDR3 sequences, 21% being singletons. The source of this sequence is a man over 45 who received an inactivated influenza vaccine. The material was PBMCs from blood, obtained more than 4 days after vaccination. The chain links TRBV7-2 to TRBJ1-4, with TRBD1 matching over 9 bases. DNA of the CDR3: TGTGCCAGCAGCTTAGGGGACAGGGCTAATGAAAAACTGTTTTTT. Translation gives CASSLGDRANEKLFF.